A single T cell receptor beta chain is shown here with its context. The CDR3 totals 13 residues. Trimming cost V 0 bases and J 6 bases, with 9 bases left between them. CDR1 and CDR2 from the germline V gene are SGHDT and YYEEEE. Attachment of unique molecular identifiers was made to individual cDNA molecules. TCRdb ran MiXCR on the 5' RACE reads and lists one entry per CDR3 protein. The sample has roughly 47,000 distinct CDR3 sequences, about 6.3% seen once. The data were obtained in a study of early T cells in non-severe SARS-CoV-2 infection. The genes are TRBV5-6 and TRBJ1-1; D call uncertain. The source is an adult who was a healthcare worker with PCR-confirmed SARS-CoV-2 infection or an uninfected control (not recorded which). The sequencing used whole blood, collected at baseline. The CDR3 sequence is CASSLVGIPEAFF. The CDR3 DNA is TGTGCCAGCAGCTTGGTCGGGATCCCTGAAGCTTTCTTT.